This TCR beta chain is drawn from a study of T cells in Graves' hyperthyroidism and ophthalmopathy. Study details: Peripheral blood was secured at the point of initial diagnosis, before any treatment.

The CDR3 is 16 residues long. Germline CDR1 is SGHAT and CDR2 is FQNNGV. The V and J ends lost 1 base and 2 bases, in that order; junction bases with no gene match: 6. The table lists this clonotype with many counts. Authors of the study amplified TCR beta CDR3 regions from RNA transcripts. A first-round RT-PCR of the TCR CDR3 used the HTBI primer set. TCRdb fed the multiplex PCR reads into MiXCR, producing one record per CDR3 protein. This table holds around 600,000 distinct CDR3 sequences, approximately 14% found once. The sequenced sample was blood. This chain joins TRBV11-2 and TRBJ2-3; 7 bases match TRBD1. The TCR sequence derives from a woman aged 50 to 60 with Graves' ophthalmopathy. The CDR3 sequence is CASSLVPDRLTDTQYF. The CDR3, as DNA: TGTGCCAGCAGCTTAGTTCCGGACAGGCTCACAGATACGCAGTATTTT.